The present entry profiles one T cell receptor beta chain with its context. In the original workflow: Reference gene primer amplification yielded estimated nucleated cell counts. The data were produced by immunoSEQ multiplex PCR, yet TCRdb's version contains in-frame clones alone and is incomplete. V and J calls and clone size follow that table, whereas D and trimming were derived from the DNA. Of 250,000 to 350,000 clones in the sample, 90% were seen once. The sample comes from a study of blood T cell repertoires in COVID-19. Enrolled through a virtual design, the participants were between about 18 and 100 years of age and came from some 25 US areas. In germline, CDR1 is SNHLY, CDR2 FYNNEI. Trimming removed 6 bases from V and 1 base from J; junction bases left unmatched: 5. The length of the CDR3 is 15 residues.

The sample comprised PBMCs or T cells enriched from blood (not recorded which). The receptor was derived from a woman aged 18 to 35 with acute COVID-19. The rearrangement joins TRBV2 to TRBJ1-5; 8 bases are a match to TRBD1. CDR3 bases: TGTGCCAGCAGAGCAGGGGGCGCGAGCAATCAGCCCCAGCATTTT. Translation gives CASRAGGASNQPQHF.